This T cell receptor beta chain comes out of a study of blood T cell repertoires in COVID-19. Across the study: Sites in the United States, Italy and Spain provided acute and convalescent COVID-19 samples. In each case, the material was cDNA or gDNA derived from T cells, B-cell-depleted T cells, or PBMCs.

Patients in Seattle were enrolled during active infection, then followed longitudinally. In the source study's methods: Estimated nucleated cell counts came from reference gene primer amplification. Assay used: immunoSEQ multiplex PCR; TCRdb lists only in-frame clones, some missing. V and J calls and clone size are those listed in that table; D and trimming were worked out from the DNA. The sample includes some 290,000 clones, under 90% of them seen just once. This TCR was sampled from a woman aged 25-40 years with COVID-19, enrolled during active disease. Specimen: peripheral blood.

The CDR3 protein is CASSPPAVTISYGYTF. The DNA for the CDR3 is TGTGCCAGCTCACCACCGGCGGTTACGATCTCCTATGGCTACACCTTC. The chain couples TRBV18 to TRBJ1-2; unclear D gene. V gave up 0 bases and J gave up 4 bases, with 15 bases separating them. The CDR3 covers 16 residues. The V gene's germline CDR1 is KGHSH and CDR2 LQKENI.